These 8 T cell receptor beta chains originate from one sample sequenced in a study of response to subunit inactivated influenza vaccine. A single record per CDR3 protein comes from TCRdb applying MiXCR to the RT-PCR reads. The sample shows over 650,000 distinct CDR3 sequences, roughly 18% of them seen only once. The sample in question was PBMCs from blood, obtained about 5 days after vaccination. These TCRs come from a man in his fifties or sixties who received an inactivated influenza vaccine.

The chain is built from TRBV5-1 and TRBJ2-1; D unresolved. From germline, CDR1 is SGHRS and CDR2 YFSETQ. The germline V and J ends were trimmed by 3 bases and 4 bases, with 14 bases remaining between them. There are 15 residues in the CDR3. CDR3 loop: CASSSSNLGYNEQFF. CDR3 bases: TGCGCCAGCAGCTCTTCAAATCTGGGGTACAATGAGCAGTTCTTC.

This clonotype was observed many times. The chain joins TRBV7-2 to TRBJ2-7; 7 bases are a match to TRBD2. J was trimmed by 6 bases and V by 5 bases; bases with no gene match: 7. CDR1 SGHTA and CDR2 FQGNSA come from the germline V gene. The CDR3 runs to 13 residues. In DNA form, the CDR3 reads TGTGCCAGCAGCAAGCGGGAAGGAGGCGAGCAGTACTTC. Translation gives CASSKREGGEQYF. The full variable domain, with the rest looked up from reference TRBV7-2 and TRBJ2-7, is GAGVSQSPSNKVTEKGKDVELRCDPISGHTALYWYRQSLGQGLEFLIYFQGNSAPDKSGLPSDRFSAERTGGSVSTLTIQRTQQEDSAVYLCASSKREGGEQYFGPGTRLTVT.

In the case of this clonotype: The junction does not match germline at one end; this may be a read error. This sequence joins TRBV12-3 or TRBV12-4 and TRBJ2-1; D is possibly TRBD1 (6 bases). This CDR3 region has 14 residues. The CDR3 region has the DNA TGTGCCAGCACATGGGGGCAGGCGGCATACAATGAGCAGTTC. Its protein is CASTWGQAAYNEQF.

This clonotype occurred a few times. DNA for the CDR3: TGCAGTGCTAGAGGTTTGGGATTAACCGGGGAGCTGTTTTTT. This gives the protein CSARGLGLTGELFF. V and J are TRBV20-1 and TRBJ2-2, with unresolved D. Germline assignment: CDR1 DFQATT and CDR2 SNEGSKA (reference sequence). This CDR3 has 14 residues. V was cut by 1 base and J by 5 bases, with 11 bases left in between.

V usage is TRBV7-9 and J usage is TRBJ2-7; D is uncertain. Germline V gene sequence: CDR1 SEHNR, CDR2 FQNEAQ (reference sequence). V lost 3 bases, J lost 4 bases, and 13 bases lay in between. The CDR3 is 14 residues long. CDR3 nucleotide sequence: TGTGCCAGCAGCTTCTGGGATCGAATGTACGAGCAGTACTTC. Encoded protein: CASSFWDRMYEQYF.

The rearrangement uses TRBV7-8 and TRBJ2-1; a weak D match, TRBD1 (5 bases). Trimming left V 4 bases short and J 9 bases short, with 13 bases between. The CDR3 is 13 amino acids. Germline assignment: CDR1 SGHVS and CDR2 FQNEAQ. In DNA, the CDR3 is TGTGCCAGCAGCTGGTCCAGGGTGGGTGAGCAGTTCTTC. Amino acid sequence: CASSWSRVGEQFF.

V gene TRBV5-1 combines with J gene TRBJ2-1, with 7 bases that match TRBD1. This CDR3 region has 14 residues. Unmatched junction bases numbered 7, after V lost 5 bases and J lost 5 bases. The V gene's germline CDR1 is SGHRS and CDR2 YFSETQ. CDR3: CASSFPDRNNEQFF. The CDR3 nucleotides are TGCGCCAGCAGTTTTCCGGACAGGAACAATGAGCAGTTCTTC.

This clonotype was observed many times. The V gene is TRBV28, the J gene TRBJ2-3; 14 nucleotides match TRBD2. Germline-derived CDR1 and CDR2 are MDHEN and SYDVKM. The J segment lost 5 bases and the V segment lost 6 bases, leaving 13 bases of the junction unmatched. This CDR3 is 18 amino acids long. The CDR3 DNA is TGTGCCAGCAGGAACTCGGGACTAGCGGGAGTAGGAGGAGATACGCAGTATTTT. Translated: CASRNSGLAGVGGDTQYF.